This T cell receptor (beta chain) was obtained from a study of T cells in Graves' hyperthyroidism and ophthalmopathy. Whole-study findings and limits: Separation of ophthalmopathy from stable hyperthyroidism was achieved by a 13 V-J model.

This clonotype was seen many times. Its antigen is unknown. TCR beta CDR3 region amplification was performed from RNA transcripts. HTBI primers drove first-round RT-PCR of the TCR CDR3. TCRdb processed the multiplex PCR reads anew with MiXCR; each CDR3 protein has one entry. Seen here are 80,000 to 100,000 distinct CDR3 sequences, approximately 42% observed once, and the top ten hold roughly 10%. V lost 4 bases to trimming and J lost 7 bases; unmatched junction nucleotides: 17. The CDR3 runs 19 residues. Germline CDR1 MGHRA, CDR2 YSYEKL. No progression to ophthalmopathy during 18 months of follow-up defined stable disease.

V gene TRBV4-1 combines with J gene TRBJ2-7, with TRBD2 matching 15 bases. This sequence was found in a woman under 40 with Graves' hyperthyroidism. Sequencing input: peripheral blood or thyroid tissue (not recorded which). This CDR3 is CASSLPSNGGLAGGKEQYF. In DNA, the CDR3 is TGCGCCAGCAGCCTCCCGTCCAACGGGGGACTAGCGGGAGGAAAAGAGCAGTACTTC.